These 10 T cell receptor beta chains were all obtained from the same sample, sequenced in a study of graft-versus-host responses after intestinal transplantation. These receptors' targets are unknown. Data came from immunoSEQ multiplex PCR; TCRdb stores just in-frame clones and leaves some out. The sample yields tens of thousands of clones, roughly 91% seen once. Specimen: unstimulated CD4+ T cells sorted from spleen or lymph node cells, collected before intestinal transplant. The receptors here all came from a human donor who received an intestinal transplant.

The chain has TRBV6-1 and TRBJ1-5; TRBD1 is a possible D gene (5 bases). This CDR3 is built from 16 residues. V shed 3 bases and J shed 0 bases, with 12 bases lying between them. Per germline, CDR1 MNHNS and CDR2 SASEGT. Here the CDR3 DNA reads TGTGCCAGCAGTGACCGGGGGGACTATAGCAATCAGCCCCAGCATTTT. Its translation is CASSDRGDYSNQPQHF.

V and J are TRBV19 and TRBJ1-2; D is ambiguous. V lost 4 bases and J lost 6, with 9 bases in between. This CDR3 contains 12 residues. The germline gives CDR1 LNHDA, CDR2 SQIVND (reference sequence). CDR3 nucleotides: TGTGCCAGTAGTAGGGGAGATCATGGCTACACCTTC. The encoded protein is CASSRGDHGYTF.

The chain carries TRBV14 and TRBJ1-2; D call uncertain. Germline loops: CDR1 SGHDN, CDR2 FVKESK. Between the trimmed V and J ends, which lost 0 bases and 4 bases, there was a span of 6 bases. The CDR3 is 13 amino acids. CDR3 bases: TGTGCCAGCAGCCAAGAGTACACCTATGGCTACACCTTC. Translating it yields CASSQEYTYGYTF.

The chain combines TRBV9 with TRBJ2-1; 8 bases line up with TRBD2. The germline V gene encodes CDR1 SGDLS and CDR2 YYNGEE. This CDR3 is built from 17 residues. V lost 4 bases and J lost 1; bases outside the gene matches: 10. The CDR3 protein is CASSPTTGGQSYNEQFF. The CDR3 DNA follows: TGTGCCAGCAGCCCTACCACGGGGGGGCAGTCCTACAATGAGCAGTTCTTC.

This chain uses TRBV10-1 with TRBJ2-3; 9 bases are shared with TRBD2. The CDR3 spans 17 residues. V was pared by 9 bases and J by 0 bases, with 13 bases of the junction left unmatched. CDR1 is WNHNN, CDR2 SYGVQD, per germline (reference sequence). CDR3 nucleotide sequence: TGCGCCAGAGTTAGCGGGGGAGACTACCACAGCACAGATACGCAGTATTTT. Its translation: CARVSGGDYHSTDTQYF.

V usage is TRBV18 and J usage is TRBJ2-7; D is perhaps TRBD2 (6 bases). CDR3 length: 14 amino acids. V dropped 3 bases and J dropped 0 bases, with 9 bases sitting between them. Germline V CDR1 and CDR2: KGHSH, LQKENI. CDR3 coding DNA: TGTGCCAGCTCACCGGGGGGTGCCTCCTACGAGCAGTACTTC. Its protein product is CASSPGGASYEQYF.

This clone was recorded once. The chain links TRBV29-1 to TRBJ1-1; D gene ambiguous. CDR3 length equals 14 residues. The V and J ends lost 5 bases and 5 bases respectively, with 18 bases between them. CDR1 is SQVTM, CDR2 ANQGSEA, per germline. CDR3 protein: CSVYPEGKNTEAFF. CDR3 coding DNA: TGCAGCGTTTACCCGGAGGGTAAAAATACTGAAGCTTTCTTT.

The chain employs TRBV4-3 and TRBJ1-2, with TRBD1 matching 10 bases. V trimming: 1 base; J trimming: 5 bases; junction bases outside the gene matches: 7. The V gene's germline CDR1 is LGHNA and CDR2 YSLEER. The CDR3 sequence is 16 residues long. The CDR3 region is CASSQVGTGETYGYTF. DNA for the CDR3: TGCGCCAGCAGCCAAGTCGGGACAGGGGAAACTTATGGCTACACCTTC.

This chain connects TRBV4-3 to TRBJ2-7, with D maybe TRBD1 (5 bases). Germline lookup yields CDR1 LGHNA and CDR2 YSLEER. There are 16 residues in the CDR3. The ends were cut back, 0 bases at V and 2 bases at J, with 14 bases in the middle. The CDR3 sequence is CASSQDVQGLAYEQYF. As DNA, the CDR3 is TGCGCCAGCAGCCAAGATGTCCAGGGCCTCGCCTACGAGCAGTACTTC.

The genes are TRBV6-5 and TRBJ1-4; D call uncertain. CDR1 is MNHEY and CDR2 is SVGAGI in the germline V gene. V was shortened by 0 bases and J by 8 bases, with 10 bases between the two germline ends. This CDR3 region has 14 residues. The CDR3 nucleotides are TGTGCCAGCAGTTACTCAGGCGGTCGGGAAAAACTGTTTTTT. Its protein is CASSYSGGREKLFF.